This entry describes one T cell receptor (beta chain). The entry originates in a study of technical replicates of blood from a few donors. Sequencing used immunoSEQ multiplex PCR; TCRdb keeps in-frame clones, though not all of them. The sample has roughly 15,000 clones; roughly 83% are singletons. The sequencing input was PBMCs. This clonotype was sampled from a human donor in good health.

The CDR3 region is CASSLEGGRGDTQYF. In DNA, the CDR3 is TGTGCCAGCAGCTTAGAAGGTGGTCGGGGAGATACGCAGTATTTT. The V gene is TRBV7-9, the J gene TRBJ2-3, with TRBD2 as a possible D gene (5 bases). This CDR3 comprises 15 residues. V was trimmed by 1 base and J by 5 bases, leaving 13 bases between them. Germline assignment: CDR1 SEHNR and CDR2 FQNEAQ (reference sequence).